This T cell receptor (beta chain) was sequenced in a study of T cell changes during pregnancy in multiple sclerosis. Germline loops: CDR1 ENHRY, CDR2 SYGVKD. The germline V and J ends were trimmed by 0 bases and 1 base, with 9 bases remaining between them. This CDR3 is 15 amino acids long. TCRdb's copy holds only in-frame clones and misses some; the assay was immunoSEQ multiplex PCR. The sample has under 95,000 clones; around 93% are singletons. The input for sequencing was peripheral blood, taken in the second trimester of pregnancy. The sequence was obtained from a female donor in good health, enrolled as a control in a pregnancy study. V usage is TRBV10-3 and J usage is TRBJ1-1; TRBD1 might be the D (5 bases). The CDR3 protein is CAISESRGGNTEAFF. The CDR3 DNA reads TGTGCCATCAGTGAGTCGCGGGGGGGGAACACTGAAGCTTTCTTT.